These T cell receptor beta chains were read from a single sample in a study of cytomegalovirus exposure and HLA in healthy donors. Clones were sequenced by immunoSEQ multiplex PCR, and TCRdb holds only the in-frame ones, with some missing. This table holds 150,000 to 200,000 clones, about four fifths found once. The sequenced material came from PBMCs. The receptors were sampled from a middle-aged man in good health and CMV-seronegative. The CDR3 runs from the conserved cysteine through the conserved F or W. D genes are given only for firm matches. Part of the rows lack a size; the others show once, few, many or a class for expanded clones.

J: TRBJ1-2
length: 17
size: NA
D: NA
V: TRBV4-2
DNA: TGTGCCAGCAGCCAAGAAGATCGGGCGGATCGGGGTGGCGGCTACACCTTC
CDR3: CASSQEDRADRGGGYTF

J: TRBJ2-5
length: 15
size: once
D: TRBD1
V: TRBV2
DNA: TGTGCCAGCAGTGCTCAGGGGGATGTCGGAGAGACCCAGTACTTC
CDR3: CASSAQGDVGETQYF

J: TRBJ2-5
length: 12
size: NA
D: NA
V: TRBV29-1
DNA: TGCAGCGTTGGGGACTACCAAGAGACCCAGTACTTC
CDR3: CSVGDYQETQYF

J: TRBJ2-7
length: 14
size: NA
D: NA
V: TRBV27
DNA: TGTGCCAGCAGTTTAACCCAGGGTAGAAACGAGCAGTACTTC
CDR3: CASSLTQGRNEQYF

J: TRBJ1-2
length: 14
size: NA
D: TRBD1
V: TRBV19
DNA: TGTGCCAGTAGCCCCCGACAGGGGAGGGGCGGCTACACCTTC
CDR3: CASSPRQGRGGYTF

J: TRBJ2-7
length: 15
size: few
D: TRBD1
V: TRBV5-1
DNA: TGCGCCAGCAGCAGGGGGACAGTTTCCCCCTACGAGCAGTACTTC
CDR3: CASSRGTVSPYEQYF

J: TRBJ1-6
length: 16
size: NA
D: TRBD1
V: TRBV4-3
DNA: TGCGCCAGCAGCCAGGATAGGGACAGGCCCAATTCACCCCTCCACTTT
CDR3: CASSQDRDRPNSPLHF

J: TRBJ2-3
length: 17
size: NA
D: TRBD2
V: TRBV4-3
DNA: TGCGCCAGCAGCCAGGGACCGGGACTAGCGGGGGGTACTACGCAGTATTTT
CDR3: CASSQGPGLAGGTTQYF

J: TRBJ2-7
length: 14
size: NA
D: NA
V: TRBV19
DNA: TGTGCCAGTAGCCTGCGGGACCAAAGTTACGAGCAGTACTTC
CDR3: CASSLRDQSYEQYF

J: TRBJ2-5
length: 14
size: NA
D: NA
V: TRBV19
DNA: TGTGCCAGTAGTATCTCAAGCCCCCAAGAGACCCAGTACTTC
CDR3: CASSISSPQETQYF